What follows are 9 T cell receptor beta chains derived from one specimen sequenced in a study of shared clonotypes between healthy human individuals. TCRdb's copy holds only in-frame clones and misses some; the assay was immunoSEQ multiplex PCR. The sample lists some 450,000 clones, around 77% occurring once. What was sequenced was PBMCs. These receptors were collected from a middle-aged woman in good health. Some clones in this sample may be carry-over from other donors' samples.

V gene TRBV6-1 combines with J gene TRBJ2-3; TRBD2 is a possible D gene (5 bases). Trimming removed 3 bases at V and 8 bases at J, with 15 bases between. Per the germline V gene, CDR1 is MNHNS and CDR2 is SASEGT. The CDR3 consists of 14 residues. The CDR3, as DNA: TGTGCCAGCAGTGAGGGTAGCGAAGGAGGTACGCAGTATTTT. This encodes CASSEGSEGGTQYF.

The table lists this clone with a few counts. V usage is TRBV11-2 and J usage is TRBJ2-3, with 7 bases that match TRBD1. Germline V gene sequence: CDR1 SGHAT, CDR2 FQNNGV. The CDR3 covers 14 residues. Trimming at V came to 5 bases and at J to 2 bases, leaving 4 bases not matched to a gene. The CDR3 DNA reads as TGTGCCAGCAGCACAGGACAGGCCACAGATACGCAGTATTTT. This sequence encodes CASSTGQATDTQYF.

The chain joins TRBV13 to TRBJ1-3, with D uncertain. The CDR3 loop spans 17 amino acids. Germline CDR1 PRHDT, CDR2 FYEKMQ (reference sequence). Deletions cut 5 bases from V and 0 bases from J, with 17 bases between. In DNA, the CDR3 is TGTGCCAGCAGCGACACCATGAACCAAAACTCTGGAAACACCATATATTTT. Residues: CASSDTMNQNSGNTIYF.

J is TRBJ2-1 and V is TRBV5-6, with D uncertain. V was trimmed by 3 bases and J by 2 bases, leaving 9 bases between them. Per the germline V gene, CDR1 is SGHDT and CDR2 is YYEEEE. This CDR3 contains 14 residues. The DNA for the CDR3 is TGTGCCAGCAGCTCGGGCCTCCCCTACAATGAGCAGTTCTTC. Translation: CASSSGLPYNEQFF.

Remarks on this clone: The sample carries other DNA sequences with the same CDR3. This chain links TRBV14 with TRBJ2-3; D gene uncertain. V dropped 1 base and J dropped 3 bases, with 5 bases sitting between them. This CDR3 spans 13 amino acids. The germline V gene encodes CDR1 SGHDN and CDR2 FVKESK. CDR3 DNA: TGTGCCAGCAGCCAAGTAGGAACAGATACGCAGTATTTT. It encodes CASSQVGTDTQYF. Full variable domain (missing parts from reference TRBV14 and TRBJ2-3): EAGVTQFPSHSVIEKGQTVTLRCDPISGHDNLYWYRRVMGKEIKFLLHFVKESKQDESGMPNNRFLAERTGGTYSTLKVQPAELEDSGVYFCASSQVGTDTQYFGPGTRLTVL.

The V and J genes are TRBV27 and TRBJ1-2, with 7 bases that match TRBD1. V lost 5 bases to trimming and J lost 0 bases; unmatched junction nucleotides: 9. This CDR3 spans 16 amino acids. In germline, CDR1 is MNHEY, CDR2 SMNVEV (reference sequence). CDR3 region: CASSRYGQEANYGYTF. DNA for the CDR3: TGTGCCAGCAGTCGCTACGGACAGGAAGCTAACTATGGCTACACCTTC.

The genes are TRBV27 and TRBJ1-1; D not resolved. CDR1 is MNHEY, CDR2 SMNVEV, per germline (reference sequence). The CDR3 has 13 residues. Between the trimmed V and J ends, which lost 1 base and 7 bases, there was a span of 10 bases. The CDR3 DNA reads TGTGCCAGCAGTTTATACTCAGGCTATGAAGCTTTCTTT. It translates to CASSLYSGYEAFF.

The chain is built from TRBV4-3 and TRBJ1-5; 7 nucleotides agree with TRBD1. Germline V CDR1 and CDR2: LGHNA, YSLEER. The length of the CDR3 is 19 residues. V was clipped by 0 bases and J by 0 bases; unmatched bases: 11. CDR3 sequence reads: CASSQDLVKGADSNQPQHF. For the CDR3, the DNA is TGCGCCAGCAGCCAAGATCTAGTCAAGGGGGCGGATAGCAATCAGCCCCAGCATTTT.

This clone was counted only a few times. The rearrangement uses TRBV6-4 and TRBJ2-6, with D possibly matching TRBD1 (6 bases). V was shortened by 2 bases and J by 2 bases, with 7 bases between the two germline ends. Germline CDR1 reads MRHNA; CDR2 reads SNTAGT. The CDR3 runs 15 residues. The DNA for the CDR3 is TGTGCCAGCAGTGACGGGACAACTGGGGCCAACGTCCTGACTTTC. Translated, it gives CASSDGTTGANVLTF.